This T cell receptor (beta chain) was captured in a study of neurological immune-mediated disorders. TCRdb used MiXCR to reprocess the 5' RACE reads, holding one entry per CDR3 protein. The sample holds tens of thousands of distinct CDR3 sequences, 10% seen once. In the case of this clonotype: What it binds is not known.

The V end lost 5 bases, the J end lost 2 bases, and 9 bases lay between the germline ends. The CDR3 covers 13 residues. The study, taken as a whole, reports: While HTLV-1-associated myelopathy showed the greatest TCR clonal expansion, multiple sclerosis showed the least, falling below healthy controls. No expanded-clone CDR3 amino acid sequence recurred across subjects, suggesting private TCR-beta repertoires.

Stated time point: longitudinal time-point 1 (baseline). The controls, all healthy individuals, were blood bank volunteers in Maryland, USA. The unsorted libraries originated from 2 million PBMCs kept at -80 C. The receptor's source is a woman in her 40s in good health. Sequenced: PBMCs. The chain carries TRBV12-3 or TRBV12-4 and TRBJ1-1; D remains unclear. The CDR3 sequence: CASSLDPNTEAFF. CDR3 nucleotides: TGTGCCAGCAGTCTGGACCCTAACACTGAAGCTTTCTTT.